This T cell receptor (beta chain) was recovered during a study of blood T cell repertoires in COVID-19. Generated by immunoSEQ multiplex PCR, the TCRdb table keeps only in-frame clones and is missing some. The sample lists a few hundred thousand clones; more than 70% were seen once. The germline V gene has CDR1 PRHDT and CDR2 FYEKMQ (reference sequence). Trimming left V 5 bases short and J 2 bases short, with 13 bases between. CDR3 size: 14 residues. The sequence derives from a young man who had recovered from COVID-19. The genes are TRBV13 and TRBJ2-7; D might be TRBD1 (5 bases). The sample consisted of peripheral blood. This CDR3 is CASSPGRAAYEQYF. The CDR3 nucleotides are TGTGCCAGCAGCCCGGGCAGGGCGGCCTACGAGCAGTACTTC.